This TCR beta chain was profiled in a study of shared clonotypes between healthy human individuals. Generated by immunoSEQ multiplex PCR, the TCRdb table keeps only in-frame clones and is missing some. Among about 1.4 million clones listed, about 96% were seen once. The sample taken for sequencing was naive CD4+ T cells sorted from blood. Subset in this sample: CD45RA+ positively selected. The receptor comes from a young man in good health.

The CDR3 bases are TGTGCCAGTAGTATGAGAGGGGCACCCAATCAGCCCCAGCATTTT. Translation gives CASSMRGAPNQPQHF. This sequence joins TRBV19 and TRBJ1-5; TRBD1 is a possible D gene (5 bases). Per the germline V gene, CDR1 is LNHDA and CDR2 is SQIVND (reference sequence). V was clipped by 3 bases and J by 3 bases, with 12 bases between them. The CDR3 runs 15 residues.